The 21 T cell receptor beta chains given below trace back to one sample, sequenced in a study. TCRdb reanalysed the RT-PCR reads using MiXCR and keeps one entry per CDR3 protein. The sample contains more than 550,000 distinct CDR3 sequences, 13% to 15% of which appear only once. Material: memory CD4+ T cells from blood. The receptors were sampled from a female donor in good health, serving as a healthy control.

This clonotype was found many times. The chain employs TRBV5-1 and TRBJ2-3; unclear D gene. The V end was cut by 7 bases, the J end by 1 base, with 7 bases between. The germline V gene has CDR1 SGHRS and CDR2 YFSETQ. CDR3 length equals 12 residues. This CDR3 reads CASGPGTDTQYF. The CDR3 nucleotides are TGCGCCAGCGGGCCTGGCACAGATACGCAGTATTTT. The whole variable domain, remainder taken from reference TRBV5-1 and TRBJ2-3, is KAGVTQTPRYLIKTRGQQVTLSCSPISGHRSVSWYQQTPGQGLQFLFEYFSETQRNKGNFPGRFSGRQFSNSRSEMNVSTLELGDSALYLCASGPGTDTQYFGPGTRLTVL.

This clonotype was observed a few times. J is TRBJ1-1 and V is TRBV6-5; D is unclear. V lost 10 bases to trimming and J lost 3 bases, with 12 bases between them. Germline assignment: CDR1 MNHEY and CDR2 SVGAGI. The CDR3 spans 12 residues. The CDR3 DNA sequence: TGTGCCACCAAGGCATGGGACACTGAAGCTTTCTTT. This gives the protein CATKAWDTEAFF.

The chain couples TRBV24-1 to TRBJ1-6; D not certain. Trimming pared 4 bases from V and 9 bases from J, leaving 15 bases between. CDR3 length: 15 residues. Germline lookup yields CDR1 KGHDR and CDR2 SFDVKD. The CDR3 reads CATSDGGGIGSPLHF. CDR3 nucleotide sequence: TGTGCCACCAGTGACGGTGGAGGGATCGGTTCACCCCTCCACTTT.

This clonotype was recorded many times. The CDR3, as DNA: TGTGCCACCCGGGCGGGAGTGGGAAGTGAGCAGTTCTTC. Translated: CATRAGVGSEQFF. The chain joins TRBV12-3 or TRBV12-4 to TRBJ2-1; TRBD2 matches 7 bases. The CDR3 contains 13 residues. V was clipped by 10 bases and J by 9 bases; unmatched bases: 12.

In this sample, this clonotype turned up many times. CDR3 amino acids: CASSPQSQNKNIQYF. CDR3 DNA: TGTGCCAGCTCACCACAGTCCCAGAACAAAAACATTCAGTACTTC. The V call is TRBV18, the J call TRBJ2-4; D ambiguous. This CDR3 is 15 amino acids long. Per germline, CDR1 KGHSH and CDR2 LQKENI. Between the trimmed V and J ends, which lost 1 base and 3 bases, there was a span of 10 bases.

This clonotype has just a few counts. The chain couples TRBV27 to TRBJ1-2; possible D gene TRBD1, 6 bases. Germline values: CDR1 MNHEY, CDR2 SMNVEV (reference sequence). Trimming took off 4 bases at V and 5 bases at J, with 17 bases between the two ends. This CDR3 spans 15 amino acids. Written as DNA, the CDR3 is TGTGCCAGCAGTTCCTTACAGGGTGGGACTTATGGCTACACCTTC. It translates to CASSSLQGGTYGYTF.

This clonotype was recorded many times. The rearrangement uses TRBV6-5 and TRBJ1-1, with D perhaps TRBD1 (5 bases). CDR1 MNHEY and CDR2 SVGAGI come from the germline V gene. This CDR3 contains 15 residues. V dropped 2 bases and J dropped 4 bases, with 14 bases sitting between them. The CDR3 is CASSYDGVGGTEAFF. The CDR3 DNA reads TGTGCCAGCAGTTACGACGGGGTTGGGGGCACTGAAGCTTTCTTT.

This clonotype was counted a few times. The V gene is TRBV28, the J gene TRBJ1-2, with D maybe TRBD1 (6 bases). V lost 8 bases and J lost 5, with 24 bases in between. The CDR3 extends over 16 amino acids. Germline V lookup: CDR1 MDHEN, CDR2 SYDVKM. Here the CDR3 DNA reads TGTGCCAGCTGGACGCAGGGAAGGGGGATGGATTATGGCTACACCTTC. This sequence encodes CASWTQGRGMDYGYTF.

V and J are TRBV5-5 and TRBJ2-7; D call uncertain. The CDR3 has 15 residues. The germline CDR1 and CDR2 sequences are SGHKS and YYEKEE (reference sequence). V lost 4 bases and J lost 0, with 14 bases in between. CDR3 DNA: TGTGCCAGCAGCCCCGACATGGCCCTCTCCTACGAGCAGTACTTC. Translation gives CASSPDMALSYEQYF.

This clonotype was recorded a few times. This chain joins TRBV9 and TRBJ2-7; D is ambiguous. Germline V lookup: CDR1 SGDLS, CDR2 YYNGEE. The length of the CDR3 is 12 residues. V lost 3 bases to trimming and J lost 4 bases, with 8 bases between them. The CDR3 loop is CASSESVYEQYF. In DNA form, the CDR3 reads TGTGCCAGCAGCGAGTCGGTTTACGAGCAGTACTTC.

The chain employs TRBV5-5 and TRBJ2-7; 8 bases map to TRBD1. The CDR3 is 14 residues long. V was pared by 0 bases and J by 4 bases, with 3 bases of the junction left unmatched. Germline values: CDR1 SGHKS, CDR2 YYEKEE (reference sequence). The CDR3 DNA reads as TGTGCCAGCAGCTTGGAGGACAGGGTTTACGAGCAGTACTTC. Its translation: CASSLEDRVYEQYF.

The chain combines TRBV7-2 with TRBJ2-3, with D maybe TRBD1 (5 bases). Germline loops: CDR1 SGHTA, CDR2 FQGNSA. Trimming took off 7 bases at V and 3 bases at J, with 11 bases between the two ends. The CDR3 has 13 residues. The CDR3 region has the DNA TGTGCCAGCACCGACAGAGCTACAGATACGCAGTATTTT. It codes for CASTDRATDTQYF.

There are a few counts of this clonotype. The V call is TRBV24-1, the J call TRBJ2-3, with D possibly being TRBD2 (5 bases). The V gene's germline CDR1 is KGHDR and CDR2 SFDVKD. This CDR3 has 14 residues. Trimming pared 2 bases from V and 4 bases from J, leaving 9 bases between. The CDR3 region has the DNA TGTGCCACCAGTGATTCCCAAGCGGCAGATACGCAGTATTTT. This translates into CATSDSQAADTQYF.

The chain carries TRBV5-1 and TRBJ2-7; D is undetermined. Trimming took 2 bases from V and 6 from J, leaving 12 bases between them. Germline V CDR1 and CDR2: SGHRS, YFSETQ. The CDR3 covers 13 residues. CDR3 residues: CASSLSYGLEQYF. As DNA, the CDR3 is TGCGCCAGCAGCTTATCGTACGGTCTCGAGCAGTACTTC.

This chain links TRBV3-1 with TRBJ2-2; possible D gene TRBD2, 7 bases. The CDR3 runs 15 residues. CDR1 LGHDT and CDR2 YNNKEL come from the germline V gene (reference sequence). The V end was cut by 8 bases, the J end by 5 bases, with 18 bases between. The CDR3 is CASGPGGPGTGELFF. CDR3 nucleotide sequence: TGTGCCAGCGGGCCCGGGGGGCCGGGGACCGGGGAGCTGTTTTTT. The whole variable domain, remainder taken from reference TRBV3-1 and TRBJ2-2, is DTAVSQTPKYLVTQMGNDKSIKCEQNLGHDTMYWYKQDSKKFLKIMFSYNNKELIINETVPNRFSPKSPDKAHLNLHINSLELGDSAVYFCASGPGGPGTGELFFGEGSRLTVL.

This clonotype was seen only a few times. This chain uses TRBV4-3 with TRBJ2-1, with no clear D. V was trimmed by 1 base and J by 4 bases, leaving 8 bases between them. CDR1 is LGHNA, CDR2 YSLEER, per germline. The CDR3 has 14 residues. CDR3 coding DNA: TGCGCCAGCAGCCAAGGCTACGAATACAATGAGCAGTTCTTC. This encodes CASSQGYEYNEQFF.

This chain joins TRBV7-2 and TRBJ1-5, with a weak D call TRBD1 (5 bases). The CDR3 totals 13 residues. Germline V gene data show CDR1 as SGHTA and CDR2 as FQGNSA. V gave up 5 bases and J gave up 6 bases, with 11 bases separating them. The CDR3 DNA reads as TGTGCCAGCAGCCAACCGGGACCTCAGCCCCAGCATTTT. Its protein product is CASSQPGPQPQHF.

The rearrangement links TRBV30 to TRBJ2-2; D is possibly TRBD1 (5 bases). The V end lost 5 bases, the J end lost 1 base, and 5 bases lay between the germline ends. Germline assignment: CDR1 GTSNPN and CDR2 SVGIG (reference sequence). This CDR3 is built from 12 residues. Here the CDR3 reads CAWGQNTGELFF. CDR3 sequence (DNA): TGTGCCTGGGGACAGAACACCGGGGAGCTGTTTTTT.

This clonotype has a count of ten or more. The rearrangement joins TRBV6-5 to TRBJ2-5; D might be TRBD1 or TRBD2, each matching 5 bases. V lost 7 bases and J lost 1, with 16 bases in between. The CDR3 covers 15 residues. CDR1 MNHEY and CDR2 SVGAGI come from the germline V gene. The CDR3: CASTSDSGAQETQYF. The CDR3 coding sequence is TGTGCCAGCACGAGCGACTCCGGGGCCCAAGAGACCCAGTACTTC.

This clonotype was counted many times. This chain uses TRBV30 with TRBJ2-5, with D unclear. The V end lost 4 bases, the J end lost 5 bases, and 14 bases lay between the germline ends. Germline lookup yields CDR1 GTSNPN and CDR2 SVGIG (reference sequence). The CDR3 contains 13 residues. As DNA, the CDR3 is TGTGCCTGGAACGGATTGGTTGGGGAGACCCAGTACTTC. This sequence encodes CAWNGLVGETQYF.

This clonotype was picked up many times. The rearrangement links TRBV28 to TRBJ1-3; a weak D match, TRBD1 (5 bases). CDR1 is MDHEN, CDR2 SYDVKM, per germline. The V gene lost 3 bases and the J gene lost 0 bases, with 12 bases spanning the gap. The CDR3 extends over 16 amino acids. In DNA, the CDR3 is TGTGCCAGCAGTTTTCTGGGGACCCACTCTGGAAACACCATATATTTT. Translation: CASSFLGTHSGNTIYF. The full variable domain, completed using reference TRBV28 and TRBJ1-3, is DVKVTQSSRYLVKRTGEKVFLECVQDMDHENMFWYRQDPGLGLRLIYFSYDVKMKEKGDIPEGYSVSREKKERFSLILESASTNQTSMYLCASSFLGTHSGNTIYFGEGSWLTVV.